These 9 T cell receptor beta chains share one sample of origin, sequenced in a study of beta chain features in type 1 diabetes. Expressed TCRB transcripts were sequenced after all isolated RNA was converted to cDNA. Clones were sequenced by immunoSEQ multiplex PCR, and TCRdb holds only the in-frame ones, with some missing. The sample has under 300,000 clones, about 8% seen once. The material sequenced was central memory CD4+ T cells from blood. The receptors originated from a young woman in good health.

Here the CDR3 DNA reads TGCGCCAGCAGCCGCCGGGACAAGAGCACAGATACGCAGTATTTT. Protein sequence: CASSRRDKSTDTQYF. The chain links TRBV4-3 to TRBJ2-3; perhaps TRBD1 as D (6 bases). Trimming removed 4 bases at V and 0 bases at J, with 11 bases between. This CDR3 has 15 amino acids. The germline gives CDR1 LGHNA, CDR2 YSLEER.

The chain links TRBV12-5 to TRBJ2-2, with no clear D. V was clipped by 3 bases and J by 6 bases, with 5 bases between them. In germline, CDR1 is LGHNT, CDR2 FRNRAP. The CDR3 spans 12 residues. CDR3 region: CASGFVAGELFF. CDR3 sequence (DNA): TGTGCTAGTGGTTTTGTCGCCGGGGAGCTGTTTTTT.

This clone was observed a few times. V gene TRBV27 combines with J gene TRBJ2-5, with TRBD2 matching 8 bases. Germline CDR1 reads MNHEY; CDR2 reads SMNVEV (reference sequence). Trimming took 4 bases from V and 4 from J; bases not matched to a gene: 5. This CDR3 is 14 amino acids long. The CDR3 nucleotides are TGTGCCAGCAGTTCCGGACTAGCAGGAGAGACCCAGTACTTC. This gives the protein CASSSGLAGETQYF.

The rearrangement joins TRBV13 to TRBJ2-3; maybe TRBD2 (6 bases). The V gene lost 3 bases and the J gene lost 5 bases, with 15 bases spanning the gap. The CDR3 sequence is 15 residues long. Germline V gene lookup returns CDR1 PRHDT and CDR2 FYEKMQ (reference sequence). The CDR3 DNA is TGTGCCAGCAGCTTGGGGGTGCGGGGCAAAGATACGCAGTATTTT. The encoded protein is CASSLGVRGKDTQYF.

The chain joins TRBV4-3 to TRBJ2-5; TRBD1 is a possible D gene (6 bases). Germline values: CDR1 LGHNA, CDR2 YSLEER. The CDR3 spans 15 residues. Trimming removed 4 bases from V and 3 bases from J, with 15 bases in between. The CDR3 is CASSRGRGSEETQYF. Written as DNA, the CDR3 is TGCGCCAGCAGCCGTGGCAGGGGTTCTGAAGAGACCCAGTACTTC.

The CDR3 nucleotides read TGTGCCAGCTCCTTTTCCCCGGCTCTCGCCGATACGCAGTATTTT. The encoded protein is CASSFSPALADTQYF. The J gene is TRBJ2-3, the V gene TRBV18; no firm D call. The V and J ends lost 6 bases and 6 bases respectively, with 19 bases between them. The CDR3 has 15 amino acids. From germline, CDR1 is KGHSH and CDR2 LQKENI.

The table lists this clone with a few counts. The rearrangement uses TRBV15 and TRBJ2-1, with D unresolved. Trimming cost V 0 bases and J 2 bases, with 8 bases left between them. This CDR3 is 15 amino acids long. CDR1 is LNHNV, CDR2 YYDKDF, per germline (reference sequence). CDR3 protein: CATSRDRHAYNEQFF. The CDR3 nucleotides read TGTGCCACCAGCAGAGACAGACATGCCTACAATGAGCAGTTCTTC.

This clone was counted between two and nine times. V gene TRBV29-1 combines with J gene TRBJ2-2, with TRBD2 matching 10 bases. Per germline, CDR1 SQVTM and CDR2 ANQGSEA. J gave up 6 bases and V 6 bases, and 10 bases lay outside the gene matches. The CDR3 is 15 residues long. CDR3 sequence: CSVTGLAGVSGELFF. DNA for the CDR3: TGCAGCGTCACTGGGCTAGCGGGAGTGTCCGGGGAGCTGTTTTTT.

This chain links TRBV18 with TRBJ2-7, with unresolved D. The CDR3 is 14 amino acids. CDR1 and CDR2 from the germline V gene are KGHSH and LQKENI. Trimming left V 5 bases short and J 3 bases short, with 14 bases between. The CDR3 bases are TGTGCCAGCTCATTTTCGGGTTTAGGCTACGAGCAGTACGTC. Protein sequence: CASSFSGLGYEQYV.